A single sample gave rise to the 30 T cell receptor beta chains below, sequenced in a study of vaccination and CD4 T cells after COVID-19. Treatment given: approximately 10-day PBMC culture with coronavirus spike peptide pools or control peptides (ViraFEST assay). What these receptors recognize is not known. Researchers used the Oncomine TCR Beta short-read assay to sequence DNA from cultured CD4+ T cells. TCRdb re-derived calls from the PCR reads in MiXCR, one entry per CDR3 protein. The sample shows around 14,000 distinct CDR3 sequences, around 56% of them seen only once. Sample: CD4+ T cells from blood, cultured in vitro. The receptors derive from a human donor who had recovered from COVID-19.

The V call is TRBV4-3, the J call TRBJ2-1; 8 nucleotides align to TRBD2. Germline loops: CDR1 LGHNA, CDR2 YSLEER. V lost 0 bases, J lost 0 bases, and 7 bases stayed unmatched. This CDR3 spans 18 amino acids. The CDR3 bases are TGCGCCAGCAGCCAAGATCCAGCGGGAGTTTCCTCCTACAATGAGCAGTTCTTC. It specifies CASSQDPAGVSSYNEQFF.

The chain carries TRBV24-1 and TRBJ2-1; a weak D match, TRBD2 (5 bases). V lost 4 bases to trimming and J lost 6 bases, with 12 bases between them. Germline CDR1 KGHDR, CDR2 SFDVKD. The length of the CDR3 is 14 residues. The CDR3 protein is CATSDPPRGNEQFF. CDR3 bases: TGTGCCACCAGTGACCCCCCCCGGGGCAATGAGCAGTTCTTC.

This chain joins TRBV5-8 and TRBJ1-2; D ambiguous. Germline CDR1 is SGHTS and CDR2 is YDEGEE. Trimming cost V 4 bases and J 2 bases, with 18 bases left between them. The CDR3 runs to 16 residues. CDR3 sequence: CASSSESSWGNYGYTF. The CDR3 DNA is TGTGCCAGCAGCAGCGAGTCTTCGTGGGGAAACTATGGCTACACCTTC. The whole variable domain, remainder taken from reference TRBV5-8 and TRBJ1-2, is EAGVTQSPTHLIKTRGQQATLRCSPISGHTSVYWYQQALGLGLQFLLWYDEGEERNRGNFPPRFSGRQFPNYSSELNVNALELEDSALYLCASSSESSWGNYGYTFGSGTRLTVV.

The chain joins TRBV6-5 to TRBJ1-5; TRBD1 matches at 9 bases. The CDR3 sequence is 16 residues long. Germline-derived CDR1 and CDR2 are MNHEY and SVGAGI. V gave up 2 bases and J gave up 8 bases; unmatched junction bases: 10. The CDR3 bases are TGTGCCAGCAGTTACATAGGGACAGGGCGGTTGGAGCCCCAGCATTTT. This encodes CASSYIGTGRLEPQHF.

This clonotype was found a few times. This sequence joins TRBV20-1 and TRBJ2-2, with 10 bases that match TRBD1. Trimming cost V 6 bases and J 5 bases; bases outside gene matches: 6. The CDR3 loop spans 14 amino acids. Germline V gives CDR1 DFQATT, CDR2 SNEGSKA (reference sequence). CDR3 amino acids: CSAADRGNTGELFF. Written as DNA, the CDR3 is TGCAGTGCCGCGGACAGGGGGAATACCGGGGAGCTGTTTTTT.

The V and J genes are TRBV19 and TRBJ1-5; D gene ambiguous. Germline CDR1 is LNHDA and CDR2 is SQIVND (reference sequence). This CDR3 has 15 residues. Trimming took 5 bases from V and 0 from J, leaving 11 bases between them. This CDR3 is CASSSAWDSNQPQHF. CDR3 DNA sequence: TGTGCCAGTAGTTCAGCATGGGATAGCAATCAGCCCCAGCATTTT.

The chain employs TRBV28 and TRBJ1-3; D gene uncertain. From germline, CDR1 is MDHEN and CDR2 SYDVKM. Between the trimmed V and J ends, which lost 6 bases and 1 base, there was a span of 4 bases. CDR3 length equals 12 residues. CDR3 sequence reads: CASRPSGNTIYF. Written as DNA, the CDR3 is TGTGCCAGCAGGCCGTCTGGAAACACCATATATTTT.

The gene calls are TRBV7-3 and TRBJ1-1; a possible D gene is TRBD1 (6 bases). The CDR3 contains 14 residues. V lost 3 bases, J lost 2 bases, and 10 bases lay in between. In germline, CDR1 is SGHTA, CDR2 FQGTGA. The CDR3 reads CASSFQQGNTEAFF. Here the CDR3 DNA reads TGTGCCAGCAGCTTCCAACAGGGAAACACTGAAGCTTTCTTT.

Details on this clonotype: This sequence may be a read error, since a much larger clone differs from it by one base. The chain links TRBV27 to TRBJ2-3; D may be TRBD1 (5 bases). The V gene's germline CDR1 is MNHEY and CDR2 SMNVEV (reference sequence). The V and J ends lost 1 base and 4 bases respectively, with 9 bases between them. The CDR3 consists of 14 residues. The CDR3 protein is CASSLLAGPDTQYF. DNA for the CDR3: TGTGCCAGCAGTTTATTGGCAGGGCCAGATACGCAGTATTTT.

This clonotype appeared a single time. This chain uses TRBV3-1 with TRBJ2-1; 8 nucleotides match TRBD2. The CDR3 loop spans 16 amino acids. Germline assignment: CDR1 LGHDT and CDR2 YNNKEL (reference sequence). Losses at the gene ends were 5 bases for V and 4 bases for J; bases not matched to a gene: 10. CDR3 in amino acids: CASSTSGTSTYNEQFF. For the CDR3, the DNA is TGTGCCAGCAGCACCTCCGGGACTAGTACTTACAATGAGCAGTTCTTC.

This clonotype was picked up a small number of times. This chain links TRBV4-1 with TRBJ2-7; D gene unclear. CDR3 length equals 17 residues. The V end lost 5 bases, the J end lost 0 bases, and 20 bases lay between the germline ends. Germline V gives CDR1 MGHRA, CDR2 YSYEKL. As DNA, the CDR3 is TGCGCCAGCAGCGGCAGTTCAAGACAACCCAGCTCCTACGAGCAGTACTTC. It codes for CASSGSSRQPSSYEQYF.

The J gene is TRBJ2-3, the V gene TRBV2; D uncertain. CDR3 length equals 13 residues. Between the trimmed V and J ends, which lost 1 base and 5 bases, there was a span of 7 bases. Germline V gene data show CDR1 as SNHLY and CDR2 as FYNNEI. The CDR3 is CASSEDRVDTQYF. The CDR3 bases are TGTGCCAGCAGTGAAGACCGAGTAGATACGCAGTATTTT.

The chain joins TRBV2 to TRBJ2-3; 7 nucleotides agree with TRBD2. This CDR3 is built from 13 residues. V dropped 6 bases and J dropped 6; count of bases not matched to a gene: 6. Germline V CDR1 and CDR2: SNHLY, FYNNEI. In DNA form, the CDR3 reads TGTGCCAGCAGGATTAGCGGGTTGGATACGCAGTATTTT. Protein sequence: CASRISGLDTQYF.

A few counts support this clonotype. This chain connects TRBV12-3 or TRBV12-4 to TRBJ2-7, with 11 bases identical to TRBD2. V trimming: 2 bases; J trimming: 9 bases; junction bases outside the gene matches: 6. CDR3 length: 14 amino acids. As DNA, the CDR3 is TGTGCCAGCAGTTTAATAGCGGGAGGGAGTGGGCAGTACTTC. This codes for CASSLIAGGSGQYF.

V and J are TRBV27 and TRBJ1-4; no firm D call. CDR1 and CDR2 from the germline V gene are MNHEY and SMNVEV (reference sequence). The CDR3 length is 15 residues. The V end lost 5 bases, the J end lost 5 bases, and 15 bases lay between the germline ends. Here the CDR3 reads CASSTRRGGNEKLFF. The CDR3 bases are TGTGCCAGCAGTACACGTCGGGGTGGGAATGAAAAACTGTTTTTT. Supplemented by reference TRBV27 and TRBJ1-4, the full variable domain reads EAQVTQNPRYLITVTGKKLTVTCSQNMNHEYMSWYRQDPGLGLRQIYYSMNVEVTDKGDVPEGYKVSRKEKRNFPLILESPSPNQTSLYFCASSTRRGGNEKLFFGSGTQLSVL.

V is TRBV28 and J is TRBJ1-5, with D hard to call. The ends were cut back, 3 bases at V and 1 base at J, with 1 base in the middle. The CDR3 has 12 amino acids. The germline CDR1 and CDR2 sequences are MDHEN and SYDVKM. Written as DNA, the CDR3 is TGTGCCAGCAGTTTCAGCAATCAGCCCCAGCATTTT. As protein: CASSFSNQPQHF.

V gene TRBV19 combines with J gene TRBJ2-5, with D possibly being TRBD2 (6 bases). V gave up 4 bases and J gave up 7 bases, with 13 bases separating them. The CDR3 covers 13 residues. Germline CDR1 LNHDA, CDR2 SQIVND (reference sequence). The CDR3: CASSTGLGGTQYF. DNA for the CDR3: TGTGCCAGTAGTACCGGATTGGGGGGGACCCAGTACTTC. Complete variable domain (other parts from reference TRBV19 and TRBJ2-5): DGGITQSPKYLFRKEGQNVTLSCEQNLNHDAMYWYRQDPGQGLRLIYYSQIVNDFQKGDIAEGYSVSREKKESFPLTVTSAQKNPTAFYLCASSTGLGGTQYFGPGTRLLVL.

The V call is TRBV28, the J call TRBJ1-3; D unclear. Germline V lookup: CDR1 MDHEN, CDR2 SYDVKM. This CDR3 has 16 amino acids. V lost 5 bases and J 4 bases, leaving 18 bases between the germline ends. DNA for the CDR3: TGTGCCAGCAGTCCCATTCACCGGGAAGCAGGAAACACCATATATTTT. It is translated as CASSPIHREAGNTIYF.

The chain employs TRBV27 and TRBJ2-1, with a tentative D call TRBD2 (7 bases). CDR1 is MNHEY and CDR2 is SMNVEV in the germline V gene (reference sequence). V shed 3 bases and J shed 8 bases, with 17 bases lying between them. The CDR3 has 15 amino acids. The CDR3 DNA is TGTGCCAGCAGTTTCTTAGGGGGAGGGACGTATGAGCAGTTCTTC. Its protein product is CASSFLGGGTYEQFF.

The sample holds a few counts of this clonotype. The chain employs TRBV6-2 or TRBV6-3 and TRBJ2-2, with D possibly matching TRBD2 (6 bases). The V and J ends lost 6 bases and 6 bases respectively, with 17 bases between them. Per germline, CDR1 MNHEY and CDR2 SVGEGT. The CDR3 sequence is 15 residues long. In DNA form, the CDR3 reads TGTGCCAGCAGCCGGACTATCGGGGACTCCGGGGAGCTGTTTTTT. Translated, it gives CASSRTIGDSGELFF.

In DNA, the CDR3 is TGCAGTGCTAGAGATTTGAGGCTGGGATCACCCCTCCACTTT. This codes for CSARDLRLGSPLHF. The V gene is TRBV20-1, the J gene TRBJ1-6; D is unresolved. Trimming removed 0 bases from V and 10 bases from J, with 13 bases in between. The CDR3 covers 14 residues. Germline assignment: CDR1 DFQATT and CDR2 SNEGSKA (reference sequence).

This sequence joins TRBV6-1 and TRBJ2-1; TRBD1 might be the D (5 bases). V was trimmed by 6 bases and J by 3 bases, leaving 15 bases between them. The CDR3 extends over 15 amino acids. In germline, CDR1 is MNHNS, CDR2 SASEGT. CDR3 bases: TGTGCCAGCAGCGCACAGGCCCCTAGCTACAATGAGCAGTTCTTC. Translated, it gives CASSAQAPSYNEQFF.

The V gene is TRBV6-5, the J gene TRBJ1-3; D ambiguous. This CDR3 contains 14 residues. Per the germline V gene, CDR1 is MNHEY and CDR2 is SVGAGI. Trimming removed 2 bases from V and 3 bases from J, with 8 bases in between. The DNA for the CDR3 is TGTGCCAGCAGTTACGGCGGAGATGGAAACACCATATATTTT. Its translation: CASSYGGDGNTIYF.

This clonotype has only a few counts. This chain uses TRBV6-5 with TRBJ2-1; 8 nucleotides agree with TRBD1. This CDR3 has 16 amino acids. The junction had 6 bases not matched to a gene; V was cut back by 1 base and J by 4 bases. Germline V gives CDR1 MNHEY, CDR2 SVGAGI. The CDR3, as DNA: TGTGCCAGCAGTTACTTAGGGCAGGGGGCGTACAATGAGCAGTTCTTC. It specifies CASSYLGQGAYNEQFF.

V gene TRBV29-1 combines with J gene TRBJ2-3; 15 bases are a match to TRBD2. CDR1 is SQVTM, CDR2 ANQGSEA, per germline. Unmatched junction bases numbered 0, after V lost 4 bases and J lost 4 bases. The CDR3 is 14 amino acids. The CDR3 DNA reads TGCAGCGTTGGGACTAGCGGGAGGGCAGATACGCAGTATTTT. The encoded protein is CSVGTSGRADTQYF.

V is TRBV6-4 and J is TRBJ2-3, with D possibly being TRBD2 (5 bases). This CDR3 spans 15 amino acids. The germline V gene encodes CDR1 MRHNA and CDR2 SNTAGT. V lost 4 bases and J lost 3, with 14 bases in between. DNA for the CDR3: TGTGCCAGCAGTGCCTCGACCAGCGGAACAGATACGCAGTATTTT. Residues: CASSASTSGTDTQYF.

The V and J genes are TRBV20-1 and TRBJ2-7, with no clear D. V was cut by 0 bases and J by 7 bases, with 13 bases left in between. This CDR3 contains 13 residues. Germline V gene data show CDR1 as DFQATT and CDR2 as SNEGSKA (reference sequence). The chain's CDR3 is CSARDKIPGEQYF. The CDR3 DNA reads TGCAGTGCTAGAGATAAGATACCCGGGGAGCAGTACTTC.

This clonotype was picked up a small number of times. The CDR3 coding sequence is TGTGCCACCAGTGACGGACAGGGGGCACGCACCGGGGAGCTGTTTTTT. Amino acids: CATSDGQGARTGELFF. The chain links TRBV24-1 to TRBJ2-2; 11 bases align to TRBD1. The CDR3 runs 16 residues. Germline values: CDR1 KGHDR, CDR2 SFDVKD. Trimming at V came to 4 bases and at J to 4 bases, leaving 4 bases not matched to a gene.

This sequence joins TRBV20-1 and TRBJ2-1, with TRBD2 as a possible D gene (6 bases). The V gene's germline CDR1 is DFQATT and CDR2 SNEGSKA (reference sequence). The CDR3 contains 12 residues. The V gene lost 7 bases and the J gene lost 1 base, with 8 bases spanning the gap. The CDR3 sequence: CSGRGSYNEQFF. In DNA form, the CDR3 reads TGCAGTGGGAGGGGTTCCTACAATGAGCAGTTCTTC.

The chain recombines TRBV5-1 with TRBJ2-4, with D unclear. This CDR3 has 14 amino acids. The V gene lost 0 bases and the J gene lost 0 bases, with 4 bases spanning the gap. Germline CDR1 and CDR2: SGHRS and YFSETQ. The CDR3 DNA reads TGCGCCAGCAGCTTGGGGACAGCCAAAAACATTCAGTACTTC. It codes for CASSLGTAKNIQYF.